Below, 15 T cell receptor beta chains from the same sample are listed, as sequenced in a study of blood T cell repertoires in COVID-19. The assay was immunoSEQ multiplex PCR, and TCRdb's table has in-frame clones only and misses some. This sample has over 350,000 clones, with roughly 90% found just once. Sequencing was done on a sample of PBMCs or T cells enriched from blood (not recorded which). The receptor set was obtained from a woman aged 30 to 39 with acute COVID-19.

V and J are TRBV5-1 and TRBJ1-2; D unresolved. This CDR3 has 14 residues. CDR1 and CDR2 (germline): SGHRS, YFSETQ. V dropped 2 bases and J dropped 5 bases, with 13 bases sitting between them. CDR3 in amino acids: CASSFTTGEYGYTF. The CDR3 DNA reads as TGCGCCAGCAGCTTCACAACCGGGGAATATGGCTACACCTTC.

The chain is built from TRBV30 and TRBJ2-7; TRBD2 agrees at 8 bases. Germline CDR1 reads GTSNPN; CDR2 reads SVGIG (reference sequence). V lost 1 base, J lost 3 bases, and 11 bases stayed unmatched. CDR3 length equals 16 residues. The CDR3 here is CAWSGLQAGDHYEQYF. The CDR3 nucleotides read TGTGCCTGGAGTGGACTCCAAGCGGGGGACCACTACGAGCAGTACTTC.

The chain links TRBV10-2 to TRBJ2-2; TRBD2 is a possible D gene (5 bases). This CDR3 contains 16 residues. V was cut by 5 bases and J by 5 bases, with 18 bases left in between. Germline V gene data show CDR1 as WSHSY and CDR2 as SAAADI. The CDR3 loop is CASSTRRGLGTGELFF. In nucleotides, the CDR3 is TGCGCCAGCAGTACCCGAAGAGGGTTGGGAACCGGGGAGCTGTTTTTT.

The chain uses TRBV7-8 and TRBJ1-1; D unresolved. CDR3 length: 17 residues. V lost 2 bases to trimming and J lost 0 bases, with 16 bases between them. Germline V gene lookup returns CDR1 SGHVS and CDR2 FQNEAQ. CDR3 sequence: CASSLFEVSSMNTEAFF. CDR3 DNA sequence: TGTGCCAGCAGCTTATTTGAGGTTTCCAGCATGAACACTGAAGCTTTCTTT. The full variable domain, its missing parts supplied by reference TRBV7-8 and TRBJ1-1, is GAGVSQSPRYKVAKRGQDVALRCDPISGHVSLFWYQQALGQGPEFLTYFQNEAQLDKSGLPSDRFFAERPEGSVSTLKIQRTQQEDSAVYLCASSLFEVSSMNTEAFFGQGTRLTVV.

The V call is TRBV6-5, the J call TRBJ1-4; the D is unclear. From germline, CDR1 is MNHEY and CDR2 SVGAGI. V was clipped by 0 bases and J by 5 bases, with 13 bases between them. The CDR3 spans 16 residues. The CDR3 nucleotides read TGTGCCAGCAGTTACTCCCAGCTGGGAGGGAATGAAAAACTGTTTTTT. Its protein product is CASSYSQLGGNEKLFF.

This rearrangement joins TRBV7-2 to TRBJ2-1; TRBD2 aligns across 9 bases. Losses at the gene ends were 6 bases for V and 1 base for J; bases not matched to a gene: 13. The CDR3 spans 18 residues. CDR1 and CDR2 from the germline V gene are SGHTA and FQGNSA. Here the CDR3 DNA reads TGTGCCAGCAGACCTCGTCCCCCTAGCGGGGTGTCCTACAATGAGCAGTTCTTC. Its translation: CASRPRPPSGVSYNEQFF.

This chain joins TRBV2 and TRBJ2-7; the D gene is possibly TRBD1 (6 bases). From germline, CDR1 is SNHLY and CDR2 FYNNEI. Trimming cost V 11 bases and J 1 base, with 15 bases left between them. CDR3 length equals 13 residues. The CDR3 region is CAVSRGKSYEQYF. The CDR3 nucleotides are TGTGCCGTGAGCAGGGGCAAATCCTACGAGCAGTACTTC.

The rearrangement joins TRBV20-1 to TRBJ1-5, with D uncertain. The germline V gene has CDR1 DFQATT and CDR2 SNEGSKA (reference sequence). Trimming shortened V by 3 bases and J by 0 bases, and 12 bases separated the two germline ends. CDR3 size: 15 residues. CDR3: CSASSAVYSNQPQHF. The CDR3 coding sequence is TGCAGTGCTAGTTCCGCAGTATATAGCAATCAGCCCCAGCATTTT.

The chain uses TRBV30 and TRBJ1-6; 7 bases agree with TRBD1. This CDR3 comprises 17 residues. The ends lost 2 bases at V and 0 bases at J; junction bases unmatched: 7. The germline V gene has CDR1 GTSNPN and CDR2 SVGIG (reference sequence). CDR3 DNA: TGTGCCTGGAGTAACAGGGACAGTGGCTCCTATAATTCACCCCTCCACTTT. As protein: CAWSNRDSGSYNSPLHF.

V usage is TRBV7-8 and J usage is TRBJ2-3; 8 nucleotides match TRBD2. The CDR3 spans 17 residues. Germline assignment: CDR1 SGHVS and CDR2 FQNEAQ. J lost 5 bases, V lost 2 bases, and 12 bases had no gene match. The DNA of the CDR3 is TGTGCCAGCAGCTTAACGGGGGGGCAAATGGCAGGAGATACGCAGTATTTT. Its protein product is CASSLTGGQMAGDTQYF.

The J gene is TRBJ2-3, the V gene TRBV19; 9 bases map to TRBD1. Germline V lookup: CDR1 LNHDA, CDR2 SQIVND (reference sequence). The CDR3 runs to 16 residues. The V and J ends lost 5 bases and 4 bases, in that order; junction bases with no gene match: 10. DNA of the CDR3: TGTGCCAGTAGTCCCGGGGACAGGGTGGTATCAGATACGCAGTATTTT. Protein sequence: CASSPGDRVVSDTQYF.

The chain uses TRBV5-1 and TRBJ1-1; 7 nucleotides agree with TRBD1. Germline V gives CDR1 SGHRS, CDR2 YFSETQ. V dropped 9 bases and J dropped 5; count of bases not matched to a gene: 10. This CDR3 has 13 residues. The DNA of the CDR3 is TGCGCCACTAGGGGGGACAGTATGACTGAAGCTTTCTTT. Its protein product is CATRGDSMTEAFF.

The rearrangement joins TRBV4-1 to TRBJ2-3, with D maybe TRBD1 (5 bases). CDR3 length: 14 amino acids. CDR1 and CDR2 (germline): MGHRA, YSYEKL. V lost 1 base and J 5 bases, leaving 10 bases between the germline ends. This chain's CDR3 is CASSQAARGDTQYF. CDR3 DNA: TGCGCCAGCAGCCAAGCCGCAAGGGGAGATACGCAGTATTTT.

The chain couples TRBV6-5 to TRBJ2-7; a weak D match, TRBD2 (6 bases). The CDR3 is 15 amino acids. V lost 5 bases and J lost 0, with 14 bases in between. Per germline, CDR1 MNHEY and CDR2 SVGAGI. The CDR3: CASSPGLLNSYEQYF. CDR3 nucleotides: TGTGCCAGCAGTCCGGGACTGCTGAACTCCTACGAGCAGTACTTC.

The count of this clone is one. The V and J genes are TRBV4-2 and TRBJ2-1; D perhaps matches TRBD2 (5 bases). Germline lookup yields CDR1 LGHNA and CDR2 YNFKEQ. Between the trimmed V and J ends, which lost 0 bases and 0 bases, there was a span of 9 bases. The CDR3 contains 16 residues. The CDR3 sequence is CASSQDVGSSYNEQFF. DNA for the CDR3: TGTGCCAGCAGCCAAGATGTGGGGAGCTCCTACAATGAGCAGTTCTTC.